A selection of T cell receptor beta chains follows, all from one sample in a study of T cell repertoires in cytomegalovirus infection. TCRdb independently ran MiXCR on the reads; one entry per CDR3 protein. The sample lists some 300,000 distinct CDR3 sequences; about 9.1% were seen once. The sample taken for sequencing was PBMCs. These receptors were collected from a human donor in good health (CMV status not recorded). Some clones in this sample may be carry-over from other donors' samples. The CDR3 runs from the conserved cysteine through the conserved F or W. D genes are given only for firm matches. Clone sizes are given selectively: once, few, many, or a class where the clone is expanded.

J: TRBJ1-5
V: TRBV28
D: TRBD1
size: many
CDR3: CASSLRDRVQPQHF
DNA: TGTGCCAGCAGCCTCCGGGACAGGGTACAGCCCCAGCATTTT

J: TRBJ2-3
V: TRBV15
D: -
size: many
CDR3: CATSRESDTQYF
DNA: TGTGCCACCAGCAGGGAATCAGATACGCAGTATTTT

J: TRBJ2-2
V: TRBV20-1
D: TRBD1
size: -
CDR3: CSAWTGSGELFF
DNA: TGCAGTGCCTGGACAGGGTCCGGGGAGCTGTTTTTT

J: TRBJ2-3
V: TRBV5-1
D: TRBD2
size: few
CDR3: CACRGVPSTDTQYF
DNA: TGCGCCTGCCGGGGGGTCCCTAGCACAGATACGCAGTATTTT

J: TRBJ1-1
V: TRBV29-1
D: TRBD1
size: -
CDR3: CSAKTGGRNTEAFF
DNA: TGCAGCGCCAAAACAGGGGGCAGGAACACTGAAGCTTTCTTT

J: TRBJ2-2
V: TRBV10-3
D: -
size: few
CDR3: CAIKRSNTGELFF
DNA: TGTGCCATCAAAAGGTCGAACACCGGGGAGCTGTTTTTT

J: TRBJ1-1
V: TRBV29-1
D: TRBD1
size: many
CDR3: CSVDRQGQGNTEAFF
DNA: TGCAGCGTTGATAGACAGGGCCAAGGGAACACTGAAGCTTTCTTT

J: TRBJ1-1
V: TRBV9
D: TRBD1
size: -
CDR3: CASSVQGAKTEAFF
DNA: TGTGCCAGCAGCGTACAGGGGGCGAAAACTGAAGCTTTCTTT

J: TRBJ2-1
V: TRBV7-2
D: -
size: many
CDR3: CASSLRRASYNEQFF
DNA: TGTGCCAGCAGCTTAAGGAGGGCTTCCTACAATGAGCAGTTCTTC

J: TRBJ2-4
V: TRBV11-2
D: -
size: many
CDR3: CASSLDIAGIQYF
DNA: TGTGCCAGCAGCTTAGATATCGCGGGCATTCAGTACTTC

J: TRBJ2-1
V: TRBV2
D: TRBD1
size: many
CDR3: CASGRQGNNEQFF
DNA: TGTGCCAGCGGGAGACAGGGGAACAATGAGCAGTTCTTC

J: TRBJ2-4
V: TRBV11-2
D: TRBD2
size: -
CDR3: CASSFFRGGRRNIQYF
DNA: TGTGCCAGCAGCTTCTTCCGGGGGGGCCGGAGAAACATTCAGTACTTC

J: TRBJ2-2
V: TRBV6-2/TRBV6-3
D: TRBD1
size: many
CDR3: CASSSLRTGGQTGELFF
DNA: TGTGCCAGCAGTTCCCTCCGGACAGGGGGACAAACCGGGGAGCTGTTTTTT

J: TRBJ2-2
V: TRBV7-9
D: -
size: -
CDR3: CASSSAGPTGELFF
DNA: TGTGCCAGCAGCTCGGCGGGTCCTACCGGGGAGCTGTTTTTT

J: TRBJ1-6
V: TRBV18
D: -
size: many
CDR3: CASSLGGDSPLHF
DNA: TGTGCCAGCTCATTGGGAGGGGATTCACCCCTCCACTTT

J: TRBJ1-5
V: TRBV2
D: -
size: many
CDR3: CASSGQGNQPQHF
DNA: TGTGCCAGCAGTGGACAGGGCAATCAGCCCCAGCATTTT

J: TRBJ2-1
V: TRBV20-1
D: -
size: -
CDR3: CSASSTADRLRFF
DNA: TGCAGTGCTTCTTCTACTGCCGACAGGCTGAGGTTCTTC

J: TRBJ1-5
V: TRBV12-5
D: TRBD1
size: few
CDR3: CASGLLNRDSFFNQPQHF
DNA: TGTGCTAGTGGTTTGTTAAACCGGGACAGCTTTTTCAATCAGCCCCAGCATTTT

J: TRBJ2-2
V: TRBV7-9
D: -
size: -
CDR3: CASSANWDGELFF
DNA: TGTGCCAGCAGCGCCAATTGGGACGGGGAGCTGTTTTTT

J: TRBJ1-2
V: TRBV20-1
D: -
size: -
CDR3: CSAAPEGNPTYGYTF
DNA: TGCAGTGCGGCACCGGAGGGTAATCCAACCTATGGCTACACCTTC

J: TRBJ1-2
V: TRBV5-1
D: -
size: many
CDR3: CASSGAEGYGYTF
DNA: TGCGCCAGCAGCGGGGCGGAAGGATATGGCTACACCTTC

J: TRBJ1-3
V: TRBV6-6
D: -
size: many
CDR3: CASSYSTGNTIYF
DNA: TGTGCCAGCAGTTACTCGACCGGAAACACCATATATTTT

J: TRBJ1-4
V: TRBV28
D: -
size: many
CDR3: CASRTAEAATTEKLFF
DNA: TGTGCCAGCAGGACCGCGGAGGCAGCTACAACGGAAAAACTGTTTTTT

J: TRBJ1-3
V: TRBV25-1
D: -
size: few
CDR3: CASLQTPNTIYF
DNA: TGTGCCAGCCTACAAACGCCAAACACCATATATTTT

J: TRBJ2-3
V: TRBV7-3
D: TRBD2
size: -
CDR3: CASGRGLSTDTQYF
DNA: TGTGCCAGCGGTCGGGGACTAAGCACAGATACGCAGTATTTT

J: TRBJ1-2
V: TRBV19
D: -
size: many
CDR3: CASSTYVSVGGYTF
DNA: TGTGCCAGTAGTACCTATGTCTCCGTCGGAGGCTACACCTTC

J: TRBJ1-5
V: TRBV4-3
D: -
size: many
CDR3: CASSQEKGGGQPQHF
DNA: TGCGCCAGCAGCCAAGAAAAAGGCGGGGGTCAGCCCCAGCATTTT

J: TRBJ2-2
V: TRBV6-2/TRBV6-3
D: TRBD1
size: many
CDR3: CASRTGGGLTGELFF
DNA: TGTGCCAGCAGGACAGGGGGCGGGTTGACCGGGGAGCTGTTTTTT

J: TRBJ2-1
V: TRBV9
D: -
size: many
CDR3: CASSPWGSEQFF
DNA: TGTGCCAGCAGCCCCTGGGGGTCTGAGCAGTTCTTC

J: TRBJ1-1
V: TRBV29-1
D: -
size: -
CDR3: CSGSGLLFTEAFF
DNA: TGCAGCGGGTCAGGACTTCTTTTCACTGAAGCTTTCTTT

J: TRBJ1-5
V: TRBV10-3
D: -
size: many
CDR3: CAISTGTGNGPQHF
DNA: TGTGCCATCAGTACTGGGACGGGGAATGGGCCCCAGCATTTT

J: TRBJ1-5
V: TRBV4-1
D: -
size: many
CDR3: CASSQDPQNSNQPQHF
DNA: TGCGCCAGCAGCCAAGATCCCCAGAATAGCAATCAGCCCCAGCATTTT

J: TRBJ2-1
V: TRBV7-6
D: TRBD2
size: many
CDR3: CASTTSGGAVDNEQFF
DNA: TGTGCCAGCACCACTAGCGGGGGGGCGGTTGACAATGAGCAGTTCTTC

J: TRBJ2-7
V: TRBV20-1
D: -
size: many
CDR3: CSATGTTRADEQYF
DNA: TGCAGTGCAACTGGGACGACCAGAGCTGACGAGCAGTACTTC

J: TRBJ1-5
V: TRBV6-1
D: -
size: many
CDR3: CASSYNKNQPQHF
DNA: TGTGCCAGCAGTTATAACAAAAATCAGCCCCAGCATTTT

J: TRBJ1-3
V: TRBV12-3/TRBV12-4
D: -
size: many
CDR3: CASSRPRGSGNTIYF
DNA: TGTGCCAGCAGCCGGCCCAGGGGCTCTGGAAACACCATATATTTT

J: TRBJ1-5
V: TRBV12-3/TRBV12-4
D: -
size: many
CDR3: CASSLDGSQPQHF
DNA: TGTGCCAGCAGTTTAGACGGGAGTCAGCCCCAGCATTTT

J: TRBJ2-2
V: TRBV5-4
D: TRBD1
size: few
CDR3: CASSSGDRGRTGELFF
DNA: TGTGCCAGCAGCTCCGGGGACAGGGGGCGCACCGGGGAGCTGTTTTTT

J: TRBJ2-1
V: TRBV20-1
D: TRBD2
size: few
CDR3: CSASWASGNHYNEQFF
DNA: TGCAGTGCTAGTTGGGCTAGCGGGAACCACTACAATGAGCAGTTCTTC

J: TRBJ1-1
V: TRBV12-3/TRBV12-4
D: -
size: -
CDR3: CASSFEVGTEAFF
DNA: TGTGCCAGCAGTTTCGAGGTGGGCACTGAAGCTTTCTTT

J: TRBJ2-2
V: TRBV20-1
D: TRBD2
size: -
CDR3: CSARRGGTGELFF
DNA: TGCAGTGCTAGGCGGGGGGGCACCGGGGAGCTGTTTTTT

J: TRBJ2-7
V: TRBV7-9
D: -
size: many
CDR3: CASTSRDGSSYEQYF
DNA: TGTGCCAGCACCTCCCGGGACGGAAGCTCCTACGAGCAGTACTTC

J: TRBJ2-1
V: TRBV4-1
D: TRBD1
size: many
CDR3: CASSQDWTGNNEQFF
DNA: TGCGCCAGCAGCCAAGATTGGACAGGAAACAATGAGCAGTTCTTC

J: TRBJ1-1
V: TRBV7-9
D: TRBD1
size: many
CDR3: CASSSKNFQGQEAFF
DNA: TGTGCCAGCAGCTCCAAAAACTTCCAGGGACAGGAAGCTTTCTTT

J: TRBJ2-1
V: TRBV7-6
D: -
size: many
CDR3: CASSLVGHRNNEQFF
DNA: TGTGCCAGCAGCTTAGTGGGACACAGGAACAATGAGCAGTTCTTC

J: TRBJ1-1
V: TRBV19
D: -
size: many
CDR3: CASSRGAGVTEAFF
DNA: TGTGCCAGTAGTCGAGGTGCTGGGGTCACTGAAGCTTTCTTT

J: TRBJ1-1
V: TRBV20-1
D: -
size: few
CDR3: CSARRGMNTEAFF
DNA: TGCAGTGCTCGACGGGGCATGAACACTGAAGCTTTCTTT

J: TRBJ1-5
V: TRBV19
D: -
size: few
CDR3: CASRATTTGGNQPQHF
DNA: TGTGCCAGTAGAGCGACGACAACCGGGGGCAATCAGCCCCAGCATTTT

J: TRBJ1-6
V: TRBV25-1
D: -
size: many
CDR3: CASSELRGQSPLHF
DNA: TGTGCCAGCAGTGAATTGCGGGGACAATCACCCCTCCACTTT

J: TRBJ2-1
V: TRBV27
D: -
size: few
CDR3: CASSSSFTEQFF
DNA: TGTGCCAGCAGTTCGTCATTTACTGAGCAGTTCTTC

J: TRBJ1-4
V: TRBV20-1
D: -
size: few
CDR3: CSARDGGLGEKLFF
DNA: TGCAGTGCTAGAGATGGCGGGCTGGGTGAAAAACTGTTTTTT

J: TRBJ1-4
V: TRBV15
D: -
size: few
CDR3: CATSRPGTAEKLFF
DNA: TGTGCCACCAGCAGACCCGGGACTGCCGAAAAACTGTTTTTT

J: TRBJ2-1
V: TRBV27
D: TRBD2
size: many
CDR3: CASRGIAGGVEQFF
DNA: TGTGCCAGCCGTGGGATAGCGGGGGGGGTTGAGCAGTTCTTC

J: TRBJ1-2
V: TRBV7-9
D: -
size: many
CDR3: CASSLGDYGYTF
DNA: TGCGCCAGCAGCTTGGGCGACTATGGCTACACCTTC

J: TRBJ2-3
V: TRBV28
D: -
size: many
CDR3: CASSQGMDTQYF
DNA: TGTGCCAGCAGTCAGGGTATGGATACGCAGTATTTT

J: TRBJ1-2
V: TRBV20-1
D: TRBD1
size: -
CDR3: CSAARDRVYGYTF
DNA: TGCAGTGCAGCCCGGGACAGGGTTTATGGCTACACCTTC

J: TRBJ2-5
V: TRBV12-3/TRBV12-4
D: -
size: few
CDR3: CASSLGFQRQETQYF
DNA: TGTGCCAGCAGTTTAGGGTTTCAGCGACAAGAGACCCAGTACTTC

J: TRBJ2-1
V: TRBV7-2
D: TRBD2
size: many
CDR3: CASSYRTRATSSYNEQFF
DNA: TGTGCCAGCAGCTATCGGACTAGAGCCACAAGCTCCTACAATGAGCAGTTCTTC

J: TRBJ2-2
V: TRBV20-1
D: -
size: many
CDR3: CSPSGQEEDTGELFF
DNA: TGCAGTCCTTCGGGGCAGGAAGAGGACACCGGGGAGCTGTTTTTT

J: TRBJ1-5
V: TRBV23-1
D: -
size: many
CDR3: CASSQSYLSGNQPQHF
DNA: TGCGCCAGCAGTCAATCGTACTTATCGGGCAATCAGCCCCAGCATTTT